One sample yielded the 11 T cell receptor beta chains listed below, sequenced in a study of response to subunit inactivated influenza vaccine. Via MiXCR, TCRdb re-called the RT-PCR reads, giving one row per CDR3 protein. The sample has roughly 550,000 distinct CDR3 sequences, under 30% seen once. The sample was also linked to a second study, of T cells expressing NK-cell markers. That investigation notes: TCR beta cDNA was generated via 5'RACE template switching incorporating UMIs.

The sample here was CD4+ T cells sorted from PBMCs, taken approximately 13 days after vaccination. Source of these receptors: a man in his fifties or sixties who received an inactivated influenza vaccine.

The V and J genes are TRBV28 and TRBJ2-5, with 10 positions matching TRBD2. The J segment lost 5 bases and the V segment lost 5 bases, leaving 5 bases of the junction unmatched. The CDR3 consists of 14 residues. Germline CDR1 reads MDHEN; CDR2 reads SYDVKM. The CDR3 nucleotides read TGTGCCAGCAGTATAGCGGGAGGCGGGGAGACCCAGTACTTC. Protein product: CASSIAGGGETQYF.

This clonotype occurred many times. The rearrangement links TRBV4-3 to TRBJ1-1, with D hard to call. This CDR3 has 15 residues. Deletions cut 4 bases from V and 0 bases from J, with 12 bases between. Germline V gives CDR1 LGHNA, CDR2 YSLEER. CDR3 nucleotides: TGCGCCAGCAGCCTCGGGCCCGGCCTGAACACTGAAGCTTTCTTT. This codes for CASSLGPGLNTEAFF.

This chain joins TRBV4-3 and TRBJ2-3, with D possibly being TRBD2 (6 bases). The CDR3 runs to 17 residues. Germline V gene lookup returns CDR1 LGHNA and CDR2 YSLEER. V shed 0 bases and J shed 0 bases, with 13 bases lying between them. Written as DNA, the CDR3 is TGCGCCAGCAGCCAAGATTTGAGGGACTGGAGCACAGATACGCAGTATTTT. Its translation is CASSQDLRDWSTDTQYF.

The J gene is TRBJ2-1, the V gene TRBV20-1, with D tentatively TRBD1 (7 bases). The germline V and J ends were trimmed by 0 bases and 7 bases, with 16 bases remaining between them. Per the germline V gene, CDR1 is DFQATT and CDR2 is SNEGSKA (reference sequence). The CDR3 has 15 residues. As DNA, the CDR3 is TGCAGTGCTAGAGAATCCGCCTCAGGGGGGAATGAGCAGTTCTTC. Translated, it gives CSARESASGGNEQFF.

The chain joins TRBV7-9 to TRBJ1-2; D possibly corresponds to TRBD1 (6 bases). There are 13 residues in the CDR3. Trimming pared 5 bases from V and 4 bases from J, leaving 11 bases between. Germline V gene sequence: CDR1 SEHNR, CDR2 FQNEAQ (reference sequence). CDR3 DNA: TGTGCCAGCAGCCAACAGGGTTCCTATGGCTACACCTTC. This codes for CASSQQGSYGYTF.

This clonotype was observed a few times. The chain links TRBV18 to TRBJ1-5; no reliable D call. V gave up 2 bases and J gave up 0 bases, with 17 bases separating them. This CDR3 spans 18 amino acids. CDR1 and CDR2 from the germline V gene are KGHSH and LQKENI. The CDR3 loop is CASSPSPPVAPSNQPQHF. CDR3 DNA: TGTGCCAGCTCACCATCGCCGCCAGTAGCACCTAGCAATCAGCCCCAGCATTTT. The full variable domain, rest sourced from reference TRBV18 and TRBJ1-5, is NAGVMQNPRHLVRRRGQEARLRCSPMKGHSHVYWYRQLPEEGLKFMVYLQKENIIDESGMPKERFSAEFPKEGPSILRIQQVVRGDSAAYFCASSPSPPVAPSNQPQHFGDGTRLSIL.

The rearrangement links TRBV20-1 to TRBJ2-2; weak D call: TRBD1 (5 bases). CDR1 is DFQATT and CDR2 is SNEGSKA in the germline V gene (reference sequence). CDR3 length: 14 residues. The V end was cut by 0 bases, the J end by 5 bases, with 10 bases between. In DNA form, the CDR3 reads TGCAGTGCTAGAGATCAAGGACATACCGGGGAGCTGTTTTTT. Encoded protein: CSARDQGHTGELFF.

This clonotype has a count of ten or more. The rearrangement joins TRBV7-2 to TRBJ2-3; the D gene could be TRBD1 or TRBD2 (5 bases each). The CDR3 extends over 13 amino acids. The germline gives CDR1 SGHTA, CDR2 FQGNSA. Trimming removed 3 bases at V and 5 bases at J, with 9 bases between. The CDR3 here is CASSLGVGDTQYF. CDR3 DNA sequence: TGTGCCAGCAGCTTGGGGGTAGGAGATACGCAGTATTTT.

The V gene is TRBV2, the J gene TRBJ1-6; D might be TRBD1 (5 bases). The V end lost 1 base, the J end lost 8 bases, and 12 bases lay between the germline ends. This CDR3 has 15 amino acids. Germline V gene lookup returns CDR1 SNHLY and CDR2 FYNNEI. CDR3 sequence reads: CASSEVRVGDSPLHF. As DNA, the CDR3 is TGTGCCAGCAGTGAAGTGAGGGTAGGGGATTCACCCCTCCACTTT.

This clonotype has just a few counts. CDR3 DNA sequence: TGTGCCAGCAGTTTGCAGGTGGCTTCTGGAAACACCATATATTTT. Protein sequence: CASSLQVASGNTIYF. The chain employs TRBV6-5 and TRBJ1-3; the D is unclear. This CDR3 region has 15 residues. Germline CDR1 reads MNHEY; CDR2 reads SVGAGI. The ends were cut back, 4 bases at V and 1 base at J, with 11 bases in the middle.

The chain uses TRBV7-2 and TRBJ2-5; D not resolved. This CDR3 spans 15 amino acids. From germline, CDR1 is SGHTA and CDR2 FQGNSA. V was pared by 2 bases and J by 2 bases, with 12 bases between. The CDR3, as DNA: TGTGCCAGCAGCTTAACCCCGGGCAGACAAGAGACCCAGTACTTC. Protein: CASSLTPGRQETQYF. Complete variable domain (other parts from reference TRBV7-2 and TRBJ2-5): GAGVSQSPSNKVTEKGKDVELRCDPISGHTALYWYRQSLGQGLEFLIYFQGNSAPDKSGLPSDRFSAERTGGSVSTLTIQRTQQEDSAVYLCASSLTPGRQETQYFGPGTRLLVL.